These T cell receptor beta chains were read from a single sample in a study of shared clonotypes between healthy human individuals. Generated by immunoSEQ multiplex PCR, the TCRdb table keeps only in-frame clones and is missing some. The sample carries roughly 600,000 clones, roughly 98% recorded once. The sample taken for sequencing was naive CD8+ T cells sorted from blood. The receptor set was obtained from a man aged 30 to 45 in good health. Both conserved end residues are part of each CDR3. The order of the fields is clone size, V gene, D gene, J gene, CDR3 DNA, CDR3 protein. A D gene is named only where the DNA matches it firmly. Only some rows state a clone size, as once, few, many or a class for expanded clones.

>once|TRBV13|TRBD2|TRBJ2-7
TGTGCCAGCAGCTTAGTGGGACTAGCGCACGAGCAGTACTTC
CASSLVGLAHEQYF
>.|TRBV11-3|TRBD2|TRBJ2-7
TGTGCCAGCAGCTTAACACTCCGTGGTAGCGGGCGTTACGAGCAGTACTTC
CASSLTLRGSGRYEQYF
>.|TRBV15|TRBD1|TRBJ2-2
TGTGCCACCAGCTCCCCTCCCCCGGGACAGACGAACACCGGGGAGCTGTTTTTT
CATSSPPPGQTNTGELFF
>.|TRBV27|TRBD1|TRBJ1-2
TGTGCCAGCAGTGAGGACAGGGGTGGGAGGTACTATGGCTACACCTTC
CASSEDRGGRYYGYTF
>.|TRBV28|TRBD2|TRBJ2-7
TGTGCCAGCAGGGCCGGGACTAGTCTCTACGAGCAGTACTTC
CASRAGTSLYEQYF
>.|TRBV29-1|TRBD2|TRBJ2-5
TGCAGCGTTGATCGGTGGCCTAGCGGGAGGGTGGAGACCCAGTACTTC
CSVDRWPSGRVETQYF
>.|TRBV5-1|.|TRBJ1-5
TGCGCCAGCAGCACAGGGACCAGTCTCGATCAGCCCCAGCATTTT
CASSTGTSLDQPQHF
>.|TRBV6-1|TRBD1|TRBJ2-7
TGTGCCAGCGGCGGGACAGGGGATTCCTACGAGCAGTACTTC
CASGGTGDSYEQYF
>once|TRBV5-8|.|TRBJ1-5
TGTGCCAGCAGCTCTCGGTCTCGGGGATATCAGCCCCAGCATTTT
CASSSRSRGYQPQHF
>.|TRBV2|TRBD2|TRBJ2-1
TGTGCCAGGAGCGGGGAGGTCCCTCACAATGAGCAGTTCTTC
CARSGEVPHNEQFF
>.|TRBV6-6|TRBD2|TRBJ2-1
TGTGCCAGCAGTTCTGTGGGACTAGCGGGAATGGATGAGCAGTTCTTC
CASSSVGLAGMDEQFF
>.|TRBV27|.|TRBJ1-1
TGTGCCAGCAGTTTATCGCGGACAGCTGAAGCTTTCTTT
CASSLSRTAEAFF
>.|TRBV25-1|TRBD2|TRBJ2-7
TGTGCCAGCACCCCGGGAGGTGCCTACGAGCAGTACTTC
CASTPGGAYEQYF
>.|TRBV29-1|.|TRBJ2-7
TGCAGCGTACCTGACAGGGAGGGCGACGAGCAGTACTTC
CSVPDREGDEQYF
>.|TRBV7-8|.|TRBJ2-7
TGTGCCAGCAGCTTATCAGGGGAGGGGGGATACGAGCAGTACTTC
CASSLSGEGGYEQYF
>.|TRBV5-4|.|TRBJ2-2
TGTGCCAGCAGCTTTAGGTCCGGGGAGCTGTTTTTT
CASSFRSGELFF
>.|TRBV29-1|TRBD1|TRBJ2-1
TGCAGCGTTGAAGATGACAGGGGGCTTGGTGAGCAGTTCTTC
CSVEDDRGLGEQFF
>.|TRBV29-1|.|TRBJ1-2
TGCAGCGTTGAGGCACGTTATGGCTACACCTTC
CSVEARYGYTF
>.|TRBV7-8|TRBD1|TRBJ2-7
TGTGCCAGCAGCTTAGGGGGGACAGGTCTCAAGTACGAGCAGTACTTC
CASSLGGTGLKYEQYF
>.|TRBV30|TRBD2|TRBJ2-3
TGTGCCTGGAGTAAATTTAGCGGGAGAGATACGCAGTATTTT
CAWSKFSGRDTQYF
>.|TRBV27|.|TRBJ2-1
TGTGCCAGCAGTTCGAATGGGATCTACAATGAGCAGTTCTTC
CASSSNGIYNEQFF
>.|TRBV29-1|.|TRBJ2-7
TGCAGCGTTGAAGTCCAGGGGGGAGATCTCTACGAGCAGTACTTC
CSVEVQGGDLYEQYF
>.|TRBV7-2|.|TRBJ2-7
TGTGCCAGCAATACAGGGGAGGTTGGCTACGAGCAGTACTTC
CASNTGEVGYEQYF
>.|TRBV6-4|TRBD1|TRBJ1-5
TGTGCCAGCAGTGCCTCAGGGGGAAGTCAGCCCCAGCATTTT
CASSASGGSQPQHF
>.|TRBV28|.|TRBJ2-1
TGTGCCAGCAGTCCTACCTTATACAATGAGCAGTTCTTC
CASSPTLYNEQFF
>.|TRBV13|.|TRBJ2-5
TGTGCCAGCAGCTCCGAGGGGGGGCAAGAGACCCAGTACTTC
CASSSEGGQETQYF
>.|TRBV25-1|TRBD1|TRBJ2-2
TGTGCCAGCAGTGAATTAGTAGGACAGGCCAACACCGGGGAGCTGTTTTTT
CASSELVGQANTGELFF
>.|TRBV7-9|.|TRBJ1-5
TGTGCCAGCAGCTTAAGCAGCAATCAGCCCCAGCATTTT
CASSLSSNQPQHF
>.|TRBV6-5|.|TRBJ1-1
TGTGCCAGCAGTTACTCTAGGGGGGTGAACACTGAAGCTTTCTTT
CASSYSRGVNTEAFF
>.|TRBV7-9|.|TRBJ2-7
TGTGCCAGCGAGAGGCTGTTGGGGCTTCACGAGCAGTACTTC
CASERLLGLHEQYF
>.|TRBV4-1|TRBD1|TRBJ2-7
TGCGCCAGCAGCCAGATGACAGGGGGCTCCTACGAGCAGTACTTC
CASSQMTGGSYEQYF
>.|TRBV4-1|.|TRBJ2-7
TGCGCCAGCAGCCAAGAGGTTCAGTACTACGAGCAGTACTTC
CASSQEVQYYEQYF
>.|TRBV5-1|TRBD2|TRBJ2-3
TGCGCCAGCAGCTTCGAACTAGCGGGAACGCTAGGTACGCAGTATTTT
CASSFELAGTLGTQYF
>.|TRBV2|TRBD1|TRBJ2-7
TGTGCCGGAGCGCCCACTGGGACAGTCTACGAGCAGTACTTC
CAGAPTGTVYEQYF
>.|TRBV6-5|.|TRBJ2-7
TGTGCCAGCAGTTACGGACAGGAGCAGTACTTC
CASSYGQEQYF
>.|TRBV10-3|.|TRBJ1-2
TGTGCCATCAGTGAGTCCGGGGCAGCCTATGGCTACACCTTC
CAISESGAAYGYTF
>.|TRBV9|.|TRBJ2-5
TGTGCCAGCAGCGTAGGCGCGGGACAGAGGGAGACCCAGTACTTC
CASSVGAGQRETQYF
>.|TRBV9|.|TRBJ2-1
TGTGCCAGCAGCGTAGAACTAGCTTATGAGCAGTTCTTC
CASSVELAYEQFF
>.|TRBV13|.|TRBJ1-5
TGTGCCAGCAGTTCAAGGGCAGCTAATCAGCCCCAGCATTTT
CASSSRAANQPQHF
>.|TRBV27|.|TRBJ2-3
TGTGCCAGCAGCGTCCAAGGGGGTGAGGGTACGCAGTATTTT
CASSVQGGEGTQYF
>.|TRBV7-8|.|TRBJ1-2
TGTGCCAGCAGCTTAGGTGGGAAAGGGAGGGAGTATGGCTACACCTTC
CASSLGGKGREYGYTF
>.|TRBV7-9|.|TRBJ1-5
TGTGCCAGCAGCTTAAGCTTTCAGCCCCAGCATTTT
CASSLSFQPQHF
>.|TRBV4-2|TRBD2|TRBJ2-4
TGTGCCAGCAGCCAAATGGGACTAGCGGGAGGGCCCAAAAACATTCAGTACTTC
CASSQMGLAGGPKNIQYF
>.|TRBV29-1|TRBD1|TRBJ2-7
TGCAGCGTTGAGGACAGGGAGAACTACGAGCAGTACTTC
CSVEDRENYEQYF
>once|TRBV27|.|TRBJ2-7
TGTGCCACCGCCCCGGGGACCCTTTACGAGCAGTACTTC
CATAPGTLYEQYF
>.|TRBV9|.|TRBJ2-7
TGTGCCAGCAGCGTAGGCGATTCCTACGAGCAGTACTTC
CASSVGDSYEQYF
>.|TRBV7-2|TRBD1|TRBJ1-2
TGTGCCAGCAGCTTCCAACAGGGGGCGCGGCGCTATGGCTACACCTTC
CASSFQQGARRYGYTF
>.|TRBV4-2|.|TRBJ1-1
TGTGCCAGCAGCTTCAACATGAACACTGAAGCTTTCTTT
CASSFNMNTEAFF
>.|TRBV6-5|.|TRBJ1-2
TGTGCCAGCAGCGACTCCTTGGGGGACACCTTC
CASSDSLGDTF
>.|TRBV14|.|TRBJ2-3
TGTGCCAGCAGCCAAGACCTCACAGATACGCAGTATTTT
CASSQDLTDTQYF
>.|TRBV9|TRBD1|TRBJ2-3
TGTGCCAGCAGCGTAGGCAACAGGGGGCCCACAGATACGCAGTATTTT
CASSVGNRGPTDTQYF
>.|TRBV5-1|TRBD2|TRBJ2-1
TGCGCCAGCAGCTTGGTTGTGGGAGGGGTGGGCAATGAGCAGTTCTTC
CASSLVVGGVGNEQFF
>.|TRBV4-1|.|TRBJ1-4
TGCGCCAGCAGCCAAGCGCCAGACCCGGCTAATGAAAAACTGTTTTTT
CASSQAPDPANEKLFF
>once|TRBV29-1|.|TRBJ2-4
TGCAGCGTTGAGGTTCCGACAGAAAACATTCAGTACTTC
CSVEVPTENIQYF
>.|TRBV6-6|.|TRBJ2-5
TGTGCCAGCAGTTCCTCGGGAGTTTTAGAGACCCAGTACTTC
CASSSSGVLETQYF
>.|TRBV29-1|.|TRBJ1-3
TGCAGCGTTGGTCTCACAAACTCTGGAAACACCATATATTTT
CSVGLTNSGNTIYF
>.|TRBV18|.|TRBJ1-2
TGTGCCAGCTCACCACCCGGGGAAATCAATGGCTACACCTTC
CASSPPGEINGYTF
>.|TRBV5-1|TRBD1|TRBJ2-1
TGCGCCAGCACATACGAGACAGGGAGCTCCTACAATGAGCAGTTCTTC
CASTYETGSSYNEQFF
>.|TRBV4-1|TRBD1|TRBJ1-4
TGCGCCAGCAGCCTACAGGGGAATGAAAAACTGTTTTTT
CASSLQGNEKLFF